The source of this T cell receptor (beta chain) is a study of metastatic and nonmetastatic thyroid tumors. In this sample, this clone is medium-sized. The antigen remains undetermined. Additional DNA sequences in this sample encode the identical CDR3. Germline CDR1 reads SNHLY; CDR2 reads FYNNEI. This CDR3 region has 12 residues. V lost 9 bases, J lost 0 bases, and 8 bases lay in between. Study findings and constraints: Malignant tumors reportedly showed significantly higher TCR beta diversity than benign nodules in both blood and tumor.

Authors' processing steps: Clinicopathological groups differed in CDR3, with these differences serving to build a distant-metastasis classifier for papillary thyroid cancer. TCRdb reprocessed the PCR reads using MiXCR. For this entry, the V and J calls and clone size follow TCRdb and not the study's own pipeline. Among 15,000 to 20,000 clones listed, about 25% were seen once. No treatment of any kind had been given to any patient before thyroid surgery. The receptor was isolated from a female donor with papillary thyroid cancer or a benign thyroid nodule (not recorded which). Some clones in this sample may be carry-over from other donors' samples. Specimen: adjacent normal tissue. V gene TRBV2 combines with J gene TRBJ1-2; D perhaps matches TRBD1 (6 bases). CDR3 amino acids: CARHRANYGYTF. The DNA for the CDR3 is TGTGCCAGACACAGGGCTAACTATGGCTACACCTTC.